One sample yielded the 9 T cell receptor beta chains listed below, sequenced in a study of blood T cell repertoires in COVID-19 (dated by TCRdb to 2019 to 2021). Libraries were constructed by the immunoSEQ multiplex PCR assay. TCRdb provides this immuneACCESS table in a form limited to in-frame rearrangements. Some clones are lacking; in checked studies, under half of them reflect an unresolved V gene, and why the rest are absent is not known. In this sample the table shows 300,000 to 350,000 clones, approximately 83% of which occur a single time. In total, the top ten clones hold roughly 2.3% of the sample. Sequencing used PBMCs or T cells enriched from blood (not recorded which). Receptor source: a man aged 30 to 39 who had recovered from COVID-19.

V gene TRBV20-1 combines with J gene TRBJ1-6, with 7 bases aligning to TRBD1. With V trimmed by 3 bases and J by 9 bases, 8 bases remained unmatched. The CDR3 consists of 14 residues. The V gene's germline CDR1 is DFQATT and CDR2 SNEGSKA (reference sequence). The CDR3 spells CSASIQGEFSPLHF. CDR3 sequence (DNA): TGCAGTGCTAGTATCCAGGGGGAGTTTTCACCCCTCCACTTT.

This sequence joins TRBV9 and TRBJ2-1, with 7 bases matching TRBD2. With 0 bases clipped from V and 3 bases from J, the junction kept 6 bases outside the gene matches. From germline, CDR1 is SGDLS and CDR2 YYNGEE. CDR3 length equals 16 residues. The CDR3 bases are TGTGCCAGCAGCGTAGCGGGGGGAGTAAACTACAATGAGCAGTTCTTC. It specifies CASSVAGGVNYNEQFF.

The chain links TRBV10-3 to TRBJ1-4, with D perhaps matching TRBD1 (6 bases). The CDR3 covers 15 residues. Trimming took 0 bases from V and 8 from J, leaving 13 bases between them. CDR1 ENHRY and CDR2 SYGVKD come from the germline V gene. CDR3 bases: TGTGCCATCAGTGAGTCCCCAGGGGTAAGAGAAAAACTGTTTTTT. Protein product: CAISESPGVREKLFF.

The chain has TRBV2 and TRBJ1-1, with D unclear. Deletions cut 6 bases from V and 1 base from J, with 12 bases between. This CDR3 is 14 amino acids long. Germline CDR1 is SNHLY and CDR2 is FYNNEI. CDR3 sequence (DNA): TGTGCCAGCAGGAGGTATGTCTCGAACACTGAAGCTTTCTTT. Residues: CASRRYVSNTEAFF.

The V and J genes are TRBV7-3 and TRBJ2-1, with D possibly matching TRBD2 (6 bases). The CDR3 consists of 15 residues. Germline values: CDR1 SGHTA, CDR2 FQGTGA. V lost 2 bases and J lost 0, with 8 bases in between. The CDR3 region has the DNA TGTGCCAGCAGCTTAGGGGGGACCTCCTACAATGAGCAGTTCTTC. Its translation is CASSLGGTSYNEQFF.

This chain links TRBV5-1 with TRBJ1-2; the D is unclear. Trimming left V 4 bases short and J 7 bases short, with 14 bases between. Per the germline V gene, CDR1 is SGHRS and CDR2 is YFSETQ. The CDR3 totals 13 residues. CDR3 protein: CASSQNIGSGYTF. CDR3 in DNA: TGCGCCAGCAGCCAGAATATTGGGAGTGGCTACACCTTC.

Here the CDR3 DNA reads TGTGCCAGCAGTGACTCGATCGCTCAGGGGGCAGGCGAGCAGTTCTTC. Protein sequence: CASSDSIAQGAGEQFF. The chain couples TRBV6-4 to TRBJ2-1; 8 bases match TRBD1. CDR1 and CDR2 from the germline V gene are MRHNA and SNTAGT. This CDR3 is 16 amino acids long. With 0 bases clipped from V and 10 bases from J, the junction kept 11 bases outside the gene matches.

The chain is built from TRBV6-5 and TRBJ1-1; 8 positions agree with TRBD1. J gave up 6 bases and V 6 bases, and 12 bases lay outside the gene matches. CDR1 MNHEY and CDR2 SVGAGI come from the germline V gene. The length of the CDR3 is 15 residues. The CDR3 DNA is TGTGCCAGCAGCCGACAGGGGTTTTTTAGCGCTGAAGCTTTCTTT. Its protein product is CASSRQGFFSAEAFF.

The chain joins TRBV6-2 or TRBV6-3 to TRBJ1-1; D gene unclear. Germline values: CDR1 MNHEY, CDR2 SVGEGT. The ends were cut back, 6 bases at V and 1 base at J, with 15 bases in the middle. The CDR3 is 15 amino acids. The CDR3 sequence: CASSHWEVRNTEAFF. CDR3 in DNA: TGTGCCAGCAGCCACTGGGAGGTTAGGAACACTGAAGCTTTCTTT.